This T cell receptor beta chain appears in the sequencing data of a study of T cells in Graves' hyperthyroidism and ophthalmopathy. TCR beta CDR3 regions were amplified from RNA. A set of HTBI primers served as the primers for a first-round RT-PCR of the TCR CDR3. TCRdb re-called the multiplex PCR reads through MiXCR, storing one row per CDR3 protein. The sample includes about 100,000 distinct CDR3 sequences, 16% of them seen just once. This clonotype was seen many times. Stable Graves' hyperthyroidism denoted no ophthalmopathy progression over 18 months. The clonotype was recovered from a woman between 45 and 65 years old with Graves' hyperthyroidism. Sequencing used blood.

The CDR3: CASGADTQYF. The CDR3 DNA sequence: TGCGCCAGCGGTGCAGATACGCAGTATTTT. The V gene is TRBV5-1, the J gene TRBJ2-3; no reliable D call. The V gene lost 7 bases and the J gene lost 4 bases, with 4 bases spanning the gap. The CDR3 is 10 residues long. The germline V gene has CDR1 SGHRS and CDR2 YFSETQ.